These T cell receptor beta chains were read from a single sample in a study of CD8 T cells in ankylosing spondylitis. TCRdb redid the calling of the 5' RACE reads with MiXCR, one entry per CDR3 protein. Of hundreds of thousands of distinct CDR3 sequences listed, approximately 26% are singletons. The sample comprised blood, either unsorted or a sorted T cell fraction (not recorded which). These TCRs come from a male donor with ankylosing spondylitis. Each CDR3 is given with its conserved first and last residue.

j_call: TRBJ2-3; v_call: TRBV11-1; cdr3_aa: CASSAERVAGDMADTQYF
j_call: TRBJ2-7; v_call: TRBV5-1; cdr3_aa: CASSLVSGYEQYF
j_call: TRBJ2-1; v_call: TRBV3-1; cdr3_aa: CASSQAPLAGDEQFF
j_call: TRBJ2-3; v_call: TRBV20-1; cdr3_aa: CSARPQVADTQYF
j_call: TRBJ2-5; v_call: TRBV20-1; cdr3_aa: CSASDGRETQYF
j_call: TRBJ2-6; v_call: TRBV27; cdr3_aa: CATGLRDPALLTF
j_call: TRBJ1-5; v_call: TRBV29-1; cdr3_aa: CSVGKGVNQPQHF
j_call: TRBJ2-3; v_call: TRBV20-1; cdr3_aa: CSAMSSGNTDTQYF
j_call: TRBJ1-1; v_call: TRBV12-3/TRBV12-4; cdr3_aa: CASTRTRLATEAFF
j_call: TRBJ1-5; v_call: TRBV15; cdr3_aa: CATSREAVRNNQPQHF
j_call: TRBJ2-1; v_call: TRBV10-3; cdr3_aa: CAILEAGPVNEQFF
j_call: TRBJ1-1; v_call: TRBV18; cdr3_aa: CASSYTPEVDTEAFF
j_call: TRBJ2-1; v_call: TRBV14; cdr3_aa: CASSPSVHEQFF
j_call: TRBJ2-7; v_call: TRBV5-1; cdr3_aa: CASSSTSSGGSYEQYF
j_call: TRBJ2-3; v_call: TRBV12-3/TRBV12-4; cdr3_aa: CASRGTSGRTDTQYF
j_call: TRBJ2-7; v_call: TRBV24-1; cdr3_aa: CATSDPGTGRYEQYF
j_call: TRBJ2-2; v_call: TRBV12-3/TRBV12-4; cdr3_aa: CASSWTERNTGELFF
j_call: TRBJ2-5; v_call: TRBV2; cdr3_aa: CASSYLSSTETQYF
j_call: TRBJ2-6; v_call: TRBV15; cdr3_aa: CATTKDRSGANVLTF
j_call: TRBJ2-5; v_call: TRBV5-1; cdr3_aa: CASSIGHEETQYF
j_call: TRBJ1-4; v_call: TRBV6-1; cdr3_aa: CASSRGGPNEKLFF
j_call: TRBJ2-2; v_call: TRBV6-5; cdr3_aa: CASSYGHPAANTGELFF
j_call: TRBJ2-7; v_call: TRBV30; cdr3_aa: CAWEPGTSAVYEQYF
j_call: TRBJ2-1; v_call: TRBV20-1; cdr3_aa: CTTAGTSGRALGNEQFF
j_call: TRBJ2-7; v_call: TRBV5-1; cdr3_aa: CASSPGGSYEQYF
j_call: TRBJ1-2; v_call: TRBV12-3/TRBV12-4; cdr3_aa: CASSPQDSPYGYTF